A selection of T cell receptor beta chains follows, all from one sample in a study of response to subunit inactivated influenza vaccine. In TCRdb, the RT-PCR reads were re-called with MiXCR into one record per CDR3 protein. The data contain about 540,000 distinct CDR3 sequences, under 30% of them singletons. These data were also filed under a second study, of T cells expressing NK-cell markers.

Sample: CD4+ T cells sorted from PBMCs, taken about 12 days after vaccination. These receptors were obtained from a man in his fifties who received an inactivated influenza vaccine. CDR3s include the opening cysteine and the closing phenylalanine or tryptophan. The D gene is left open where the match is weak. The size of a clone is reported for some rows only, either as once, few or many, or as a class for expanded clones.

D gene	V gene	J gene	clone size	CDR3 DNA	CDR3 protein
TRBD2	TRBV29-1	TRBJ2-1	few	TGCAGCGTTCGAGCAATGAAAAGGCGGGAGAGCAATGAGCAGTTCTTC	CSVRAMKRRESNEQFF
-	TRBV28	TRBJ2-5	-	TGTGCCAGTTCCGCCCGCAGGGGCTGGGAGACCCAGTACTTC	CASSARRGWETQYF
-	TRBV20-1	TRBJ2-5	-	TGCAGTAAACTAATTACTAGAGAGACCCAGTACTTC	CSKLITRETQYF
TRBD1	TRBV5-1	TRBJ2-7	many	TGCGCCAGCAGCGACCGGGACAGGGGGCGCGACGAGCAGTACTTC	CASSDRDRGRDEQYF
-	TRBV4-1	TRBJ2-5	-	TGCGCCAGCAGCCAAGACGGAAGAGGCCCCCAAGAGACCCAGTACTTC	CASSQDGRGPQETQYF
-	TRBV20-1	TRBJ1-1	-	TGCAGTGCTAGGAGTTTGAGTACGAACACTGAAGCTTTCTTT	CSARSLSTNTEAFF
-	TRBV3-1	TRBJ2-5	-	TGTGCCAGCAGCGCGCGACGAGGACTCCAAGAGACCCAGTACTTC	CASSARRGLQETQYF
-	TRBV28	TRBJ2-1	few	TGTGCCAGCAGTCAGAGAAACAATGAGCAGTTCTTC	CASSQRNNEQFF
-	TRBV10-3	TRBJ2-7	few	TGTGCCATCAGTGTGCCAGGTCGGGCCGAGCAGTACTTC	CAISVPGRAEQYF
-	TRBV12-3/TRBV12-4	TRBJ1-1	few	TGTGCCAGCCGACATCCGGGACATGTCAACACTGAAGCTTTCTTT	CASRHPGHVNTEAFF
-	TRBV10-2	TRBJ2-5	few	TGCGCCAGCAGTGAGCCCGGTCGTGGGGACGAGACCCAGTACTTC	CASSEPGRGDETQYF
TRBD2	TRBV12-3/TRBV12-4	TRBJ2-2	few	TGTGCCAGCAGCCGCGGGGGAGTTAACACCGGGGAGCTGTTTTTT	CASSRGGVNTGELFF
TRBD2	TRBV11-2	TRBJ2-3	-	TGTGCCAGCAGCTTTACTAGCGCCAGCACAGATACGCAGTATTTT	CASSFTSASTDTQYF
TRBD1	TRBV20-1	TRBJ1-1	many	TGCAGTGCACCGACAGGGGGAAACACTGAAGCTTTCTTT	CSAPTGGNTEAFF
TRBD2	TRBV20-1	TRBJ2-1	-	TGCAGTGCTAGAGATCAAAGCGGGAGACGCAATGAGCAGTTCTTC	CSARDQSGRRNEQFF
TRBD1	TRBV15	TRBJ1-1	-	TGTGCCACCAGCAGAGTTAGATCGGGACAGGGGCTTTGGAACACTGAAGCTTTCTTT	CATSRVRSGQGLWNTEAFF
-	TRBV3-1	TRBJ2-3	-	TGTGCCAGCAGCCAGGGGACACGGGAGGATACGCAGTATTTT	CASSQGTREDTQYF
TRBD1	TRBV18	TRBJ2-3	-	TGTGCCAGCTCACCTTTGACAGGGGGTACAGATACGCAGTATTTT	CASSPLTGGTDTQYF
-	TRBV4-3	TRBJ2-3	few	TGCGCCAGCAGCCAAGAGACCGCAGGCACAGATACGCAGTATTTT	CASSQETAGTDTQYF
-	TRBV12-3/TRBV12-4	TRBJ1-1	many	TGTGCCAGCAGCCCGACGGTGAACACTGAAGCTTTCTTT	CASSPTVNTEAFF
-	TRBV20-1	TRBJ2-5	few	TGCAGTGCTAGAGTTCTGGGGATAGAGACCCAGTACTTC	CSARVLGIETQYF
TRBD1	TRBV15	TRBJ2-4	-	TGTGCCACCAGCAGATCGACAGGGAGACAGGCCAAAAACATTCAGTACTTC	CATSRSTGRQAKNIQYF
TRBD1	TRBV9	TRBJ2-1	-	TGTGCCAGCAGCGCGGGACAGCGCAGCTCCTACAATGAGCAGTTCTTC	CASSAGQRSSYNEQFF
-	TRBV4-2	TRBJ2-1	-	TGTGCCAGCAGCCAAGATAAAGCAGTCTACAATGAGCAGTTCTTC	CASSQDKAVYNEQFF
-	TRBV20-1	TRBJ2-7	-	TGCAGTGCTAGAGATAGGGTGGGGGGGCTCTACGAGCAGTACTTC	CSARDRVGGLYEQYF
-	TRBV18	TRBJ2-4	-	TGTGCCAGCTCAAAATACCCGGAGGGAGACAAAAACATTCAGTACTTC	CASSKYPEGDKNIQYF
TRBD1	TRBV20-1	TRBJ1-5	few	TGCAGTGCTGAACAGGGGGGAAAGGGTCAGCCCCAGCATTTT	CSAEQGGKGQPQHF
TRBD1	TRBV27	TRBJ1-1	few	TGTGCCAGCGGTGAATACAGGGGTCGAAACACTGAAGCTTTCTTT	CASGEYRGRNTEAFF
TRBD2	TRBV28	TRBJ2-1	few	TGTGCCAGCAGGCTCGTCGTTGGGGGGGTAATAAACAATGAGCAGTTCTTC	CASRLVVGGVINNEQFF
-	TRBV28	TRBJ2-7	many	TGTGCCAGCAGTTGGACTGTCTACGAGCAGTACTTC	CASSWTVYEQYF
-	TRBV30	TRBJ2-2	few	TGTGCCTGGAGTGTCATGGGGGGTTCCGGGGAGCTGTTTTTT	CAWSVMGGSGELFF
-	TRBV3-1	TRBJ1-3	-	TGTGCCAGCAGCTATCGATCCAACTCTGGAAACACCATATATTTT	CASSYRSNSGNTIYF
TRBD2	TRBV5-1	TRBJ2-1	-	TGCGCCAGCAGCCTTGGCCTAGTGAGGACTAGCGGGCTCTCCTACAATGAGCAGTTCTTC	CASSLGLVRTSGLSYNEQFF
TRBD1	TRBV10-3	TRBJ2-2	few	TGTGCCATCAGCCGCTTTGACAGGGGCGACGGGGAGCTGTTTTTT	CAISRFDRGDGELFF
TRBD2	TRBV12-3/TRBV12-4	TRBJ2-7	-	TGTGCCAGCAGTGTTAGCGGGAGGGGCTACGAGCAGTACTTC	CASSVSGRGYEQYF
TRBD1	TRBV10-3	TRBJ2-5	-	TGTGCCATCCGTCCCGGGACAGGGGAAGAGACCCAGTACTTC	CAIRPGTGEETQYF
-	TRBV5-1	TRBJ2-7	few	TGCGCCAGCAGATACACAGGGACGATAGACGGCGAGCAGTACTTC	CASRYTGTIDGEQYF